This T cell receptor (beta chain) was sequenced during a study of Graves' ophthalmopathy and Graves' hyperthyroidism. Whole-study results and caveats: In predicting ophthalmopathy progression, the model reached 70% to 71% sensitivity and 72% to 85% specificity. Appearing in blood as well were most expanded thyroid clonotypes above 0.001 frequency.

This clonotype was counted many times. Its antigen remains unknown. Among the exclusions were patients with other autoimmune diseases, uncontrolled infections, pregnancy or lactation. Orbital computed tomography and thyroid ultrasound, along with TRAb, serum thyroxine and clinical symptoms, underpinned diagnosis. The germline CDR1 and CDR2 sequences are DFQATT and SNEGSKA (reference sequence). This CDR3 region has 12 residues. The V end was cut by 6 bases, the J end by 5 bases, with 13 bases between. Transcripts of RNA were the source for amplifying TCR beta CDR3 regions. RT-PCR was first run with HTBI primers, then multiplex PCR in a second round. TCRdb redid the calling of the multiplex PCR reads with MiXCR, one entry per CDR3 protein. The sample includes about 220,000 distinct CDR3 sequences, around a fifth of them seen just once.

V usage is TRBV20-1 and J usage is TRBJ2-5; D possibly corresponds to TRBD2 (7 bases). The sequenced sample consisted of peripheral blood. The TCR was taken from a woman between 50 and 59 years old with Graves' ophthalmopathy. CDR3 sequence: CSAPRGAETQYF. The CDR3 region has the DNA TGCAGTGCGCCTCGGGGGGCCGAGACCCAGTACTTC.